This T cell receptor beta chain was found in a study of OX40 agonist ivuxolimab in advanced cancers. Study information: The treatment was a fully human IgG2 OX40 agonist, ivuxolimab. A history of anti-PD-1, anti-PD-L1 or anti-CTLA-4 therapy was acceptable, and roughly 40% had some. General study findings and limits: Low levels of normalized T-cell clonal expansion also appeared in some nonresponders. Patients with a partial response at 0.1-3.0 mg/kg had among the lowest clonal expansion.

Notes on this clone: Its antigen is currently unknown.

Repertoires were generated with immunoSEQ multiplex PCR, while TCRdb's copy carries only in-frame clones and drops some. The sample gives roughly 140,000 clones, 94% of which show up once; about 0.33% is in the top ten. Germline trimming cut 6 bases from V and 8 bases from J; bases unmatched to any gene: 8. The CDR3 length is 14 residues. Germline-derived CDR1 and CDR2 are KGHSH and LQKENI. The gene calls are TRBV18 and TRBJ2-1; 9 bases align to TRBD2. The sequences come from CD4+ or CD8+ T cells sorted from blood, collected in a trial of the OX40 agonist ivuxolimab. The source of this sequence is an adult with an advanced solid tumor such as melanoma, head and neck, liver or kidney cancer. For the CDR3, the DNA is TGTGCCAGCTCCGGGACTAGCCCCGGGGATGAGCAGTTCTTC. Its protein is CASSGTSPGDEQFF.